The sequence of this T cell receptor beta chain was determined in a study of cytomegalovirus exposure and HLA in healthy donors. Study in general: A preliminary data release comprised approximately 85 million unique TCRs obtained from HLA-typed donors. Findings and caveats of the study: As immune exposure information, only CMV serostatus was available. Confirmation in vitro established that three CMV-associated chains were specific for CMV antigens. Earlier analysis found most TCR beta V segments productive about 87% or about 30% of the time.

The table lists this clone with a count of one. Its antigen is as yet unknown. The study ran its PCR with 60 Vbeta and 13 Jbeta primers. Libraries were prepared by immunoSEQ multiplex PCR; TCRdb keeps only in-frame clonotypes and omits some of them. The data show about 150,000 clones, approximately 83% seen once. This CDR3 spans 16 amino acids. V was trimmed by 2 bases and J by 4 bases, leaving 12 bases between them. Germline lookup yields CDR1 MNHEY and CDR2 SMNVEV (reference sequence). The chain joins TRBV27 to TRBJ2-6; D remains ambiguous. Sequencing was done on a sample of PBMCs. This receptor was identified in a woman aged 40 to 50 in good health and CMV-seronegative. CDR3 region: CASSLLLGSGANVLTF. CDR3 coding DNA: TGTGCCAGCAGTTTACTCCTCGGGTCCGGGGCCAACGTCCTGACTTTC.